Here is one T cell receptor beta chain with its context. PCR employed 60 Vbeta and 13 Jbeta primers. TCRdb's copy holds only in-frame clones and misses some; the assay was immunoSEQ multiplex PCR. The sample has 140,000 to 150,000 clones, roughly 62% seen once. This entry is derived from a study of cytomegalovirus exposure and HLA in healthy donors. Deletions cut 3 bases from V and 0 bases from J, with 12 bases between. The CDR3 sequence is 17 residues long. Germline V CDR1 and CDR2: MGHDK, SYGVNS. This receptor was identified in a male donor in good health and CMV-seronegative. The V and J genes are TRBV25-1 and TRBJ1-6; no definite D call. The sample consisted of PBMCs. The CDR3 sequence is CASSDERRSSYNSPLHF. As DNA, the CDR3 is TGTGCCAGCAGTGATGAGCGTAGAAGCTCCTATAATTCACCCCTCCACTTT. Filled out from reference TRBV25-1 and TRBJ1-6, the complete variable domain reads EADIYQTPRYLVIGTGKKITLECSQTMGHDKMYWYQQDPGMELHLIHYSYGVNSTEKGDLSSESTVSRIRTEHFPLTLESARPSHTSQYLCASSDERRSSYNSPLHFGNGTRLTVT.